The 21 T cell receptor beta chains below come from one sample, sequenced in a study of shared clonotypes between healthy human individuals. The table came from immunoSEQ multiplex PCR; TCRdb's copy has only in-frame clones and leaves some out. The data show a few million clones, with 90% to 95% seen just once and over 0.12% held by the top ten. Sample: naive CD4+ T cells sorted from blood. Noted subset: CD45RA+ positively selected. These receptor sequences come from a man aged 18-30 years in good health.

The gene calls are TRBV4-3 and TRBJ2-1; D gene uncertain. The CDR3 consists of 15 residues. Trimming took off 0 bases at V and 5 bases at J, with 11 bases between the two ends. Per germline, CDR1 LGHNA and CDR2 YSLEER. CDR3 in amino acids: CASSQEFHPNNEQFF. The CDR3 bases are TGCGCCAGCAGCCAAGAGTTCCACCCTAACAATGAGCAGTTCTTC.

The V call is TRBV5-1, the J call TRBJ1-4; D call uncertain. Germline V gene data show CDR1 as SGHRS and CDR2 as YFSETQ. The CDR3 is made up of 16 amino acids. Trimming took off 1 base at V and 3 bases at J, with 13 bases between the two ends. The CDR3 reads CASSLNPPEANEKLFF. CDR3 nucleotide sequence: TGCGCCAGCAGCTTGAACCCTCCAGAGGCTAATGAAAAACTGTTTTTT.

The chain recombines TRBV2 with TRBJ2-7; D is perhaps TRBD2 (6 bases). Trimming removed 3 bases at V and 0 bases at J, with 12 bases between. CDR3 length: 15 residues. Germline CDR1 is SNHLY and CDR2 is FYNNEI. This chain's CDR3 is CASSEEGASSYEQYF. The DNA for the CDR3 is TGTGCCAGCAGTGAGGAGGGTGCAAGCTCCTACGAGCAGTACTTC.

The chain is built from TRBV6-5 and TRBJ1-1, with TRBD1 matching 7 bases. Germline CDR1 and CDR2: MNHEY and SVGAGI. The CDR3 contains 14 residues. With V trimmed by 1 base and J by 5 bases, 4 bases remained unmatched. The CDR3 sequence is CASSYWDSGTEAFF. CDR3 coding DNA: TGTGCCAGCAGTTACTGGGACAGTGGGACTGAAGCTTTCTTT.

The rearrangement links TRBV7-2 to TRBJ2-7; D is uncertain. Germline V gives CDR1 SGHTA, CDR2 FQGNSA. This CDR3 has 14 amino acids. Trimming shortened V by 5 bases and J by 2 bases, and 13 bases separated the two germline ends. DNA for the CDR3: TGTGCCAGCAGCCCCTCTGCCAGTGCCTACGAGCAGTACTTC. Translating it yields CASSPSASAYEQYF.

V gene TRBV7-2 combines with J gene TRBJ2-5, with D possibly being TRBD1 (7 bases). The V gene's germline CDR1 is SGHTA and CDR2 FQGNSA. The V gene lost 3 bases and the J gene lost 6 bases, with 14 bases spanning the gap. This CDR3 has 14 residues. CDR3 protein: CASSFSTGRKTQYF. The CDR3 coding sequence is TGTGCCAGCAGCTTCTCGACAGGGAGGAAGACCCAGTACTTC.

This clone was seen only a few times. The gene calls are TRBV5-4 and TRBJ1-2; perhaps TRBD1 as D (5 bases). Looked up from germline, CDR1 is SGHNT and CDR2 is YYREEE (reference sequence). V was trimmed by 0 bases and J by 6 bases, leaving 21 bases between them. The CDR3 has 17 amino acids. The CDR3 loop reads CASSLDLVGGRMDGYTF. CDR3 coding DNA: TGTGCCAGCAGCTTGGATCTAGTGGGGGGACGTATGGATGGCTACACCTTC.

This clone was seen more than once but under ten times. Other DNA sequences from this sample encode an identical CDR3 as well. This chain joins TRBV10-3 and TRBJ2-2; unclear D gene. The CDR3 covers 12 residues. Germline lookup yields CDR1 ENHRY and CDR2 SYGVKD. Trimming took off 1 base at V and 5 bases at J, with 2 bases between the two ends. The CDR3 bases are TGTGCCATCAGTGAGTTAACCGGGGAGCTGTTTTTT. Protein product: CAISELTGELFF.

This clone was seen just once. The rearrangement links TRBV5-4 to TRBJ2-2; 7 bases map to TRBD2. Trimming removed 5 bases from V and 5 bases from J; junction bases left unmatched: 9. The germline V gene has CDR1 SGHNT and CDR2 YYREEE (reference sequence). This CDR3 region has 15 residues. The DNA for the CDR3 is TGTGCCAGCAGGCCACTAGCGTCCGGAACCGGGGAGCTGTTTTTT. This sequence encodes CASRPLASGTGELFF. The full variable domain, its missing parts supplied by reference TRBV5-4 and TRBJ2-2, is ETGVTQSPTHLIKTRGQQVTLRCSSQSGHNTVSWYQQALGQGPQFIFQYYREEENGRGNFPPRFSGLQFPNYSSELNVNALELDDSALYLCASRPLASGTGELFFGEGSRLTVL.

In DNA, the CDR3 is TGTGCCAGCAGCTTGGAGTATGGAATCGGCCTAGGGACAGATACGCAGTATTTT. It specifies CASSLEYGIGLGTDTQYF. The J gene is TRBJ2-3, the V gene TRBV5-4; D call uncertain. The CDR3 loop spans 18 amino acids. The V gene's germline CDR1 is SGHNT and CDR2 YYREEE (reference sequence). V was cut by 0 bases and J by 3 bases, with 20 bases left in between.

V is TRBV18 and J is TRBJ1-1; 9 nucleotides line up with TRBD1. CDR1 is KGHSH and CDR2 is LQKENI in the germline V gene. This CDR3 has 18 amino acids. With V trimmed by 2 bases and J by 4 bases, 14 bases remained unmatched. CDR3 protein: CASSPITGQGLLGTEAFF. The CDR3 DNA reads TGTGCCAGCTCACCAATAACGGGACAGGGATTACTAGGCACTGAAGCTTTCTTT. Drawing the rest from reference TRBV18 and TRBJ1-1, the complete variable domain is NAGVMQNPRHLVRRRGQEARLRCSPMKGHSHVYWYRQLPEEGLKFMVYLQKENIIDESGMPKERFSAEFPKEGPSILRIQQVVRGDSAAYFCASSPITGQGLLGTEAFFGQGTRLTVV.

The chain links TRBV7-9 to TRBJ2-5, with D tentatively TRBD1 or TRBD2 (6 bases each). The germline V gene encodes CDR1 SEHNR and CDR2 FQNEAQ (reference sequence). V dropped 6 bases and J dropped 4 bases, with 18 bases sitting between them. This CDR3 comprises 15 residues. CDR3 nucleotide sequence: TGTGCCAGCAGGCAAGCAGGAGGGGGTGTAGAGACCCAGTACTTC. Translated, it gives CASRQAGGGVETQYF.

The chain couples TRBV5-6 to TRBJ2-7, with 10 nucleotides matching TRBD1. The CDR3 extends over 18 amino acids. Germline CDR1 SGHDT, CDR2 YYEEEE. V lost 4 bases, J lost 0 bases, and 13 bases stayed unmatched. The CDR3 spells CASSGLGQGIPFSYEQYF. In DNA, the CDR3 is TGTGCCAGCAGCGGACTGGGACAGGGGATTCCCTTCTCCTACGAGCAGTACTTC.

This chain links TRBV5-1 with TRBJ1-4, with a weak D call TRBD1 (5 bases). Germline lookup yields CDR1 SGHRS and CDR2 YFSETQ. The CDR3 spans 15 residues. The V gene lost 0 bases and the J gene lost 7 bases, with 13 bases spanning the gap. CDR3 residues: CASSLGNGGSEKLFF. CDR3 DNA sequence: TGCGCCAGCAGCTTGGGGAATGGGGGTTCTGAAAAACTGTTTTTT.

V usage is TRBV18 and J usage is TRBJ2-7; D not certain. The V and J ends lost 2 bases and 1 base respectively, with 6 bases between them. The CDR3 loop spans 13 amino acids. Germline CDR1 and CDR2: KGHSH and LQKENI. The CDR3 spells CASSPDISYEQYF. CDR3 nucleotides: TGTGCCAGCTCACCAGACATTTCCTACGAGCAGTACTTC.

CDR3 amino acids: CASSSPSIVGLGYTF. The DNA for the CDR3 is TGTGCCAGCAGTTCCCCCAGTATTGTCGGGCTAGGCTACACCTTC. The chain is built from TRBV28 and TRBJ1-2; the D is unclear. From germline, CDR1 is MDHEN and CDR2 SYDVKM. With 4 bases removed from V and 8 bases from J, the gap between germline ends came to 20 bases. The CDR3 has 15 residues.

This chain joins TRBV18 and TRBJ2-5; D ambiguous. Trimming shortened V by 6 bases and J by 0 bases, and 8 bases separated the two germline ends. This CDR3 has 13 residues. Germline V gene data show CDR1 as KGHSH and CDR2 as LQKENI. Here the CDR3 reads CASSRSNQETQYF. The CDR3 nucleotides are TGTGCCAGCTCCCGTTCGAACCAAGAGACCCAGTACTTC.

CDR3 DNA sequence: TGTGCCAGCACTATACAGGTCCTTCAGGACACCATATATTTT. It codes for CASTIQVLQDTIYF. The V gene is TRBV6-1, the J gene TRBJ1-3, with TRBD1 as a possible D gene (5 bases). V shed 7 bases and J shed 8 bases, with 18 bases lying between them. This CDR3 contains 14 residues. Germline V gene data show CDR1 as MNHNS and CDR2 as SASEGT.

The gene calls are TRBV5-1 and TRBJ2-2; D is uncertain. CDR1 and CDR2 from the germline V gene are SGHRS and YFSETQ. The germline V and J ends were trimmed by 1 base and 4 bases, with 11 bases remaining between them. The CDR3 covers 15 residues. CDR3 amino acids: CASSLYSRPTGELFF. The CDR3 coding sequence is TGCGCCAGCAGCTTGTACTCGCGCCCCACCGGGGAGCTGTTTTTT.

The V and J genes are TRBV15 and TRBJ2-3, with TRBD2 matching 9 bases. This CDR3 is 18 amino acids long. V was pared by 5 bases and J by 2 bases, with 14 bases of the junction left unmatched. Germline CDR1 LNHNV, CDR2 YYDKDF (reference sequence). The CDR3 DNA sequence: TGTGCCACCAGCCGCCCCGGCGCTAGCGGGGTTGCCACAGATACGCAGTATTTT. It specifies CATSRPGASGVATDTQYF.

This chain uses TRBV2 with TRBJ1-1; no firm D call. V gave up 10 bases and J gave up 2 bases, with 11 bases separating them. The CDR3 is 12 amino acids. CDR1 and CDR2 (germline): SNHLY, FYNNEI. The CDR3 here is CATGRANTEAFF. The CDR3 DNA follows: TGTGCCACGGGGAGGGCAAACACTGAAGCTTTCTTT.